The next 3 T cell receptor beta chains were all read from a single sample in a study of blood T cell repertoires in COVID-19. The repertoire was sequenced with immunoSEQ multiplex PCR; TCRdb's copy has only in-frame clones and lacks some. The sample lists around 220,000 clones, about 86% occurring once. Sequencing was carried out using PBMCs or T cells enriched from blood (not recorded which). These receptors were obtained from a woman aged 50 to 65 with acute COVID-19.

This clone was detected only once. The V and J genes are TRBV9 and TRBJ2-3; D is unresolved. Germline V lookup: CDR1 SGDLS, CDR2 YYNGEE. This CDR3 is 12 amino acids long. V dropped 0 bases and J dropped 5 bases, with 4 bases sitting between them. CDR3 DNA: TGTGCCAGCAGCGTAGATAAAGATACGCAGTATTTT. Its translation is CASSVDKDTQYF.

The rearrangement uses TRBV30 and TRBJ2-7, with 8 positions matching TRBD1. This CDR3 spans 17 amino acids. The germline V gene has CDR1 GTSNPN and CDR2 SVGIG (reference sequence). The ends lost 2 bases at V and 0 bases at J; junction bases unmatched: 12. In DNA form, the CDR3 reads TGTGCCTGGAGTCCCAGGGGGCGGGGCTATCCCTCCTACGAGCAGTACTTC. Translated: CAWSPRGRGYPSYEQYF.

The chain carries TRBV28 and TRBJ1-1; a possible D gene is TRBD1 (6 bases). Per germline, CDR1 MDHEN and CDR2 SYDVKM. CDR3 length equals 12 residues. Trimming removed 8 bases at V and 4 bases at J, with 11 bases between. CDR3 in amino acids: CASQGPGTEAFF. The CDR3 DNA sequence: TGTGCCAGCCAGGGGCCGGGCACTGAAGCTTTCTTT.